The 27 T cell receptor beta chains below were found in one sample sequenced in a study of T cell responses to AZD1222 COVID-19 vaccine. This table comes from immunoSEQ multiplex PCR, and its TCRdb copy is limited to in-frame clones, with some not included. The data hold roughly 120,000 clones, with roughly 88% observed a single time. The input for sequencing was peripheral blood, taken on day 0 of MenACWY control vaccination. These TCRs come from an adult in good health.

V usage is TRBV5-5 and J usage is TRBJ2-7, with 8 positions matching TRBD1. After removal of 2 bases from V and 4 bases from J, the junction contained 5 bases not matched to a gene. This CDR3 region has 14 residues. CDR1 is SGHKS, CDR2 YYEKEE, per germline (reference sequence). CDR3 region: CASSLGTGMYEQYF. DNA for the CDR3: TGTGCCAGCAGCTTAGGGACAGGCATGTACGAGCAGTACTTC.

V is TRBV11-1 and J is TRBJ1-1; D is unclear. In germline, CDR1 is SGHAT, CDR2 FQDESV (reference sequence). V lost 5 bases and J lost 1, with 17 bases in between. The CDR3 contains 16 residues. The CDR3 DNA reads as TGTGCCAGCAGCCAGAGGAGGGCGGGCAGGAACACTGAAGCTTTCTTT. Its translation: CASSQRRAGRNTEAFF.

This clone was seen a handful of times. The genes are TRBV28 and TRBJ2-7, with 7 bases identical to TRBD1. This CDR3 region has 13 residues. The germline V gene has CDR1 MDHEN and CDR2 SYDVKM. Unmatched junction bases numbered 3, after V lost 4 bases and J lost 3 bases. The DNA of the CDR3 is TGTGCCAGCAGTTACGGGACAGACTACGAGCAGTACTTC. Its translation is CASSYGTDYEQYF.

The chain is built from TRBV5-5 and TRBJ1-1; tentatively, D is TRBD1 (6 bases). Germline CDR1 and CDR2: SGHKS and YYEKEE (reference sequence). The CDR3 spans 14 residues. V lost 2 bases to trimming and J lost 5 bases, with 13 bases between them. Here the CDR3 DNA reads TGTGCCAGCAGCTTATACAGGGAGGGAACTGAAGCTTTCTTT. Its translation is CASSLYREGTEAFF. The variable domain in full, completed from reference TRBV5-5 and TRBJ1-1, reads DAGVTQSPTHLIKTRGQQVTLRCSPISGHKSVSWYQQVLGQGPQFIFQYYEKEERGRGNFPDRFSARQFPNYSSELNVNALLLGDSALYLCASSLYREGTEAFFGQGTRLTVV.

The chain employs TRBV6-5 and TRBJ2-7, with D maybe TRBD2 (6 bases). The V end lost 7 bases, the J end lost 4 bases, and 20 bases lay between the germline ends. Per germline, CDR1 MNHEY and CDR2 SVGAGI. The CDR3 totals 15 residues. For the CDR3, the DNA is TGTGCCAGCACCCCGGGTAGCGGTCACGAGTACGAGCAGTACTTC. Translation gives CASTPGSGHEYEQYF.

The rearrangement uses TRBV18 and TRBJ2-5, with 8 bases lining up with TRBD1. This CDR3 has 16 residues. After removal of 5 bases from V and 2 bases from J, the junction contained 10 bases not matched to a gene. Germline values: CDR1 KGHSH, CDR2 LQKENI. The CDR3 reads CASSGQGSVRQETQYF. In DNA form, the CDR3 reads TGTGCCAGCTCAGGACAGGGCTCGGTGAGGCAAGAGACCCAGTACTTC. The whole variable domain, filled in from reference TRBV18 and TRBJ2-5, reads NAGVMQNPRHLVRRRGQEARLRCSPMKGHSHVYWYRQLPEEGLKFMVYLQKENIIDESGMPKERFSAEFPKEGPSILRIQQVVRGDSAAYFCASSGQGSVRQETQYFGPGTRLLVL.

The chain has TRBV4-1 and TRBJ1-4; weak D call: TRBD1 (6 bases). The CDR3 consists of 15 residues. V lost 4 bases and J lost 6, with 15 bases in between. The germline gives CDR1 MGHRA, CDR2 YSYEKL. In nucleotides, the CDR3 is TGCGCCAGCAGCCTAGAGGGGGGGCGGCATGAAAAACTGTTTTTT. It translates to CASSLEGGRHEKLFF.

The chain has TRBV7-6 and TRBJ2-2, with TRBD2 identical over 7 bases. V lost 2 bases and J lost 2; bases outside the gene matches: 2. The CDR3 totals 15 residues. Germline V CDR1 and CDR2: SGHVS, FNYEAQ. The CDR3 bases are TGTGCCAGCAGCTTACGCGGGAGAAACACCGGGGAGCTGTTTTTT. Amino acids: CASSLRGRNTGELFF.

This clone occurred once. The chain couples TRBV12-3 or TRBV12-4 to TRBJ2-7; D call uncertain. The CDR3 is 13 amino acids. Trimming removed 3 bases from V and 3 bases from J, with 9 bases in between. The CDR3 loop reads CASSLGQSYEQYF. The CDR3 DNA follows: TGTGCCAGCAGTTTGGGCCAGAGCTACGAGCAGTACTTC.

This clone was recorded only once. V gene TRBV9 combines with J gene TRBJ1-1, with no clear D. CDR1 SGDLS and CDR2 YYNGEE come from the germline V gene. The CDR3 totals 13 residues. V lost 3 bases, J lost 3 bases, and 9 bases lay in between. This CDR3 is CASSDQADTEAFF. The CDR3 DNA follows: TGTGCCAGCAGCGACCAGGCGGACACTGAAGCTTTCTTT.

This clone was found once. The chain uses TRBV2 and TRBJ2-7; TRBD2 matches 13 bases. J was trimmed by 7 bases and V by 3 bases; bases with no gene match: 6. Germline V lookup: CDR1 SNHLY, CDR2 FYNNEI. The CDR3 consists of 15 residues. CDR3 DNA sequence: TGTGCCAGCAGTGATACTAGCGGGAGGGCCTGGGAGCAGTACTTC. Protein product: CASSDTSGRAWEQYF. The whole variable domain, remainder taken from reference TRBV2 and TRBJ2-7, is EPEVTQTPSHQVTQMGQEVILRCVPISNHLYFYWYRQILGQKVEFLVSFYNNEISEKSEIFDDQFSVERPDGSNFTLKIRSTKLEDSAMYFCASSDTSGRAWEQYFGPGTRLTVT.

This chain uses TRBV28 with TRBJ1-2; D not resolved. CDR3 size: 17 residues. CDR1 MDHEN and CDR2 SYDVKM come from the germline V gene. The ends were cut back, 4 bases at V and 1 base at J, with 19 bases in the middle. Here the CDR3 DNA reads TGTGCCAGCAGTTCCCCTGGACGACGAGGGTTTAACTATGGCTACACCTTC. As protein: CASSSPGRRGFNYGYTF.

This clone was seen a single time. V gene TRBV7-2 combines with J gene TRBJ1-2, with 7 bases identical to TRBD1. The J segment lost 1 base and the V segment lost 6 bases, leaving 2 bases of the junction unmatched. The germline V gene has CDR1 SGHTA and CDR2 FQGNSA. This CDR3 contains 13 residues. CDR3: CASRGQINYGYTF. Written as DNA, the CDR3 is TGTGCCAGCAGGGGACAGATTAACTATGGCTACACCTTC.

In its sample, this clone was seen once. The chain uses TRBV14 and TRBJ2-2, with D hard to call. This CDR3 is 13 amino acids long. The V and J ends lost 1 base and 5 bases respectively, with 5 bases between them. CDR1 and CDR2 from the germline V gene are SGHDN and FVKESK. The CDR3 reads CASSQALTGELFF. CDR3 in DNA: TGTGCCAGCAGCCAAGCCTTAACCGGGGAGCTGTTTTTT.

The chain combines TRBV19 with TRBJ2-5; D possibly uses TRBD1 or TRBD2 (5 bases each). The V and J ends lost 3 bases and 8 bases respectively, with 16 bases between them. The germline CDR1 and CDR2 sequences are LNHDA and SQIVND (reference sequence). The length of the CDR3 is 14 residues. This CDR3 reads CASSMTGTPLTQYF. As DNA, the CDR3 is TGTGCCAGTAGTATGACCGGGACCCCCTTAACCCAGTACTTC.

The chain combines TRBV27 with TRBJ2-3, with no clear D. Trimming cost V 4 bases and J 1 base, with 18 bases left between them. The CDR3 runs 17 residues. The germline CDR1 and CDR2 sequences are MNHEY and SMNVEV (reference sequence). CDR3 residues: CASSYTSLRRGTDTQYF. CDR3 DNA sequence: TGTGCCAGCAGTTATACGTCCCTTAGGCGCGGCACAGATACGCAGTATTTT.

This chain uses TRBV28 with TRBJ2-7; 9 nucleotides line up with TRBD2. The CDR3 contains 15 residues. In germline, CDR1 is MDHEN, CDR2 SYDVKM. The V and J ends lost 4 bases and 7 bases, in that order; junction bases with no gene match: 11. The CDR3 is CASSSKWTSEGEQYF. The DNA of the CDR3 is TGTGCCAGCAGTTCCAAATGGACTAGCGAGGGGGAGCAGTACTTC.

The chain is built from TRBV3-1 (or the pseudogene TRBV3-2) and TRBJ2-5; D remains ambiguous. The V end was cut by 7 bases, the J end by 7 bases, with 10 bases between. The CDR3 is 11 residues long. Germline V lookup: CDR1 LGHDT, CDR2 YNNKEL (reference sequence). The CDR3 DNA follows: TGTGCCAGCACCCATACCGGGACCCAGTACTTC. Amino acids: CASTHTGTQYF.

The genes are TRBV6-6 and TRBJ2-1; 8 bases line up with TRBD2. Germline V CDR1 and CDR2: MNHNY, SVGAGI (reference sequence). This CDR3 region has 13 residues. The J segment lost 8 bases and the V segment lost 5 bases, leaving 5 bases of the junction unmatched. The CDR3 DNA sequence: TGTGCCAGCAGTGCGGGGCGGGGGGATGAGCAGTTCTTC. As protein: CASSAGRGDEQFF.

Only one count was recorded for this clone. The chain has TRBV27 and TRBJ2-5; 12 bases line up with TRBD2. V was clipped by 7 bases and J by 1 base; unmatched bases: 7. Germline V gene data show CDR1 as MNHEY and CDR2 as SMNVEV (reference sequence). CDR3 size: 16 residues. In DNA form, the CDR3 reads TGTGCCAGCAAAACTCTAGCGGGAGGGCCCCAAGAGACCCAGTACTTC. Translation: CASKTLAGGPQETQYF.

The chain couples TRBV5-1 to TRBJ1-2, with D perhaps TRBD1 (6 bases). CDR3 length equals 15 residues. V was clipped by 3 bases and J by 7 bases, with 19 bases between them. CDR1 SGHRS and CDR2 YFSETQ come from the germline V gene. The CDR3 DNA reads TGCGCCAGCAGCTCAACGGGACACACGTACGGTGGCTACACCTTC. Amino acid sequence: CASSSTGHTYGGYTF.

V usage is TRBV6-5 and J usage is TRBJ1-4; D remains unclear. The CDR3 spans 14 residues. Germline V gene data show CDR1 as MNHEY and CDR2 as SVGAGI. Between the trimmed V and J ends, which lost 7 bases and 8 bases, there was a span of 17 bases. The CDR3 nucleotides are TGTGCCAGCACCCGGACGCGGGGTTGGGAAAAACTGTTTTTT. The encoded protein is CASTRTRGWEKLFF.

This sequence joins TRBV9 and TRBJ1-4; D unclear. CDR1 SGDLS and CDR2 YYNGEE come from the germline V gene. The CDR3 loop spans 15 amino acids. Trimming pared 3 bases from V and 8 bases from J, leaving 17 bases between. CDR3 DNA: TGTGCCAGCAGCGCCGGACCTGCCTCCAGAGAAAAACTGTTTTTT. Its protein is CASSAGPASREKLFF.

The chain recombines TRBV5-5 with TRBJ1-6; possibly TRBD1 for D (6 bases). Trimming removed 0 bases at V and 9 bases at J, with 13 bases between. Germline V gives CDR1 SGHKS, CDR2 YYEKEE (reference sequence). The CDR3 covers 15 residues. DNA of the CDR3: TGTGCCAGCAGCTTGGACAGGGTAGAAAGTTCACCCCTCCACTTT. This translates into CASSLDRVESSPLHF.

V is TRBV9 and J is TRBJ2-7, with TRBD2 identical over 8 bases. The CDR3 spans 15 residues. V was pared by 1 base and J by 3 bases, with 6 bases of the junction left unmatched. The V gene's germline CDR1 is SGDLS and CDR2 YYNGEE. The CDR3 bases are TGTGCCAGCAGCGTAATGGCGGGAGGTGGCTACGAGCAGTACTTC. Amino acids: CASSVMAGGGYEQYF.

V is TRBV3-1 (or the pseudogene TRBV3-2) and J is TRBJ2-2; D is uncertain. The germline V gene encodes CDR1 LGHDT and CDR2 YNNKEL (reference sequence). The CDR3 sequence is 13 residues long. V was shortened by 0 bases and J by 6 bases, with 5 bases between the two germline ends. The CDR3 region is CASSQDFAGELFF. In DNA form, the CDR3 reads TGTGCCAGCAGCCAAGATTTTGCCGGGGAGCTGTTTTTT.

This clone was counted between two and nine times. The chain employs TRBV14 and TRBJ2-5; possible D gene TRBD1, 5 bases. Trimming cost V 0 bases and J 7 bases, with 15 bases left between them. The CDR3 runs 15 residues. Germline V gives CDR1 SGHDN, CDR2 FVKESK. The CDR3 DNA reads TGTGCCAGCAGCCAAGAAGCGCCAGGGCTGGGGACCCAGTACTTC. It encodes CASSQEAPGLGTQYF.